What follows are 28 T cell receptor beta chains derived from one specimen sequenced in a study of T cell repertoires in cytomegalovirus infection. TCRdb re-analysed the reads in MiXCR, keeping a single row per CDR3 protein. Here the sample spans approximately 770,000 distinct CDR3 sequences, almost 30% being singletons. Their recognized antigens are unknown. The sequencing used cultured CD8+ T cells from PBMCs, collected from culture after CMV antigen stimulation. These receptor sequences come from a human donor in good health (CMV status not recorded). Some clones in this sample may be carry-over from other donors' samples.

This chain links TRBV19 with TRBJ2-1; TRBD1 matches 9 bases. The CDR3 covers 19 residues. Per germline, CDR1 LNHDA and CDR2 SQIVND (reference sequence). With 1 base clipped from V and 3 bases from J, the junction kept 13 bases outside the gene matches. As DNA, the CDR3 is TGTGCCAGTAGTATAGCGGACAGGGGCTATACCACTTTCTACAATGAGCAGTTCTTC. Its translation is CASSIADRGYTTFYNEQFF.

This clonotype was seen many times. J is TRBJ2-3 and V is TRBV7-2; TRBD2 aligns across 8 bases. Trimming cost V 0 bases and J 0 bases; bases outside gene matches: 2. The CDR3 is made up of 16 amino acids. Germline values: CDR1 SGHTA, CDR2 FQGNSA. The CDR3 reads CASSLAERGSTDTQYF. For the CDR3, the DNA is TGTGCCAGCAGCTTAGCGGAGCGGGGGAGCACAGATACGCAGTATTTT.

The rearrangement joins TRBV29-1 to TRBJ1-1; D is possibly TRBD1 (5 bases). This CDR3 contains 12 residues. Trimming left V 4 bases short and J 5 bases short, with 11 bases between. Germline values: CDR1 SQVTM, CDR2 ANQGSEA. CDR3 in amino acids: CSVVAEGTEAFF. In DNA, the CDR3 is TGCAGCGTTGTGGCAGAGGGGACTGAAGCTTTCTTT.

This clonotype appeared a few times. CDR3 loop: CASSYPGQNRPQHF. CDR3 nucleotides: TGTGCCAGCAGTTACCCCGGACAGAATAGGCCCCAGCATTTT. The genes are TRBV6-6 and TRBJ1-5, with a weak D call TRBD1 (6 bases). V was trimmed by 2 bases and J by 9 bases, leaving 14 bases between them. The germline V gene has CDR1 MNHNY and CDR2 SVGAGI (reference sequence). This CDR3 contains 14 residues.

This clonotype was seen many times. V and J are TRBV7-9 and TRBJ1-1; D might be TRBD1 (6 bases). Germline CDR1 is SEHNR and CDR2 is FQNEAQ (reference sequence). The CDR3 is 16 residues long. V was pared by 5 bases and J by 4 bases, with 20 bases between. The CDR3 nucleotides are TGTGCCAGCAGCCCCCTAGGGGGGCGAGGGGGCACTGAAGCTTTCTTT. Translated: CASSPLGGRGGTEAFF. Based on the CDR3 plus reference TRBV7-9 and TRBJ1-1, the full variable domain is DTGVSQNPRHKITKRGQNVTFRCDPISEHNRLYWYRQTLGQGPEFLTYFQNEAQLEKSRLLSDRFSAERPKGSFSTLEIQRTEQGDSAMYLCASSPLGGRGGTEAFFGQGTRLTVV.

V gene TRBV5-6 combines with J gene TRBJ2-3, with D maybe TRBD2 (5 bases). The V end lost 1 base, the J end lost 2 bases, and 17 bases lay between the germline ends. This CDR3 has 17 residues. Germline V gene sequence: CDR1 SGHDT, CDR2 YYEEEE. Here the CDR3 reads CASSLSERGLYTDTQYF. The CDR3 coding sequence is TGTGCCAGCAGCTTGTCGGAGCGCGGGCTTTACACAGATACGCAGTATTTT.

The rearrangement joins TRBV7-3 to TRBJ2-1, with TRBD2 matching 8 bases. The CDR3 sequence is 18 residues long. After removal of 0 bases from V and 3 bases from J, the junction contained 10 bases not matched to a gene. Germline loops: CDR1 SGHTA, CDR2 FQGTGA. This CDR3 reads CASSLTWGAGGFYNEQFF. For the CDR3, the DNA is TGTGCCAGCAGCTTAACGTGGGGGGCGGGGGGATTCTACAATGAGCAGTTCTTC.

This clonotype has a handful of counts. The CDR3 is CASSFEQGAYNEQFF. DNA for the CDR3: TGTGCCAGCAGCTTTGAACAGGGGGCCTACAATGAGCAGTTCTTC. The rearrangement links TRBV7-3 to TRBJ2-1; 8 bases agree with TRBD1. Germline trimming cut 3 bases from V and 2 bases from J; bases unmatched to any gene: 3. Per the germline V gene, CDR1 is SGHTA and CDR2 is FQGTGA. The CDR3 sequence is 15 residues long.

This clonotype occurred a few times. The J gene is TRBJ1-5, the V gene TRBV6-2 or TRBV6-3, with D perhaps matching TRBD1 (6 bases). This CDR3 has 13 amino acids. The germline V and J ends were trimmed by 6 bases and 7 bases, with 13 bases remaining between them. Germline V gene lookup returns CDR1 MNHEY and CDR2 SVGEGT. CDR3 amino acids: CASSEGGGQPQHF. The CDR3 nucleotides are TGTGCCAGCAGCGAGGGGGGCGGCCAGCCCCAGCATTTT.

The rearrangement joins TRBV7-2 to TRBJ1-3; D ambiguous. Germline V CDR1 and CDR2: SGHTA, FQGNSA. Deletions cut 5 bases from V and 4 bases from J, with 15 bases between. CDR3 size: 15 residues. The DNA for the CDR3 is TGTGCCAGCAGCCCATCTTCCCCCGGCGGAAACACCATATATTTT. This translates into CASSPSSPGGNTIYF.

This rearrangement joins TRBV2 to TRBJ2-5; TRBD1 matches 7 bases. This CDR3 is built from 12 residues. The germline V gene encodes CDR1 SNHLY and CDR2 FYNNEI. V lost 4 bases, J lost 9 bases, and 5 bases stayed unmatched. The CDR3 DNA reads as TGTGCCAGCAGTGTTGGGACAGTGGCCCAGTACTTC. Translation gives CASSVGTVAQYF.

The chain employs TRBV27 and TRBJ1-1; tentative D call: TRBD1 (5 bases). From germline, CDR1 is MNHEY and CDR2 SMNVEV (reference sequence). Between the trimmed V and J ends, which lost 2 bases and 6 bases, there was a span of 7 bases. The length of the CDR3 is 12 residues. CDR3 loop: CASSLPGPEAFF. The CDR3 DNA is TGTGCCAGCAGTTTACCGGGGCCTGAAGCTTTCTTT.

The chain links TRBV4-1 to TRBJ2-3, with D unresolved. Germline assignment: CDR1 MGHRA and CDR2 YSYEKL. The V end lost 4 bases, the J end lost 4 bases, and 15 bases lay between the germline ends. The CDR3 runs 15 residues. CDR3: CASSPRSPGPDTQYF. CDR3 coding DNA: TGCGCCAGCAGCCCGAGAAGCCCCGGCCCAGATACGCAGTATTTT.

The J gene is TRBJ2-3, the V gene TRBV4-2, with 13 bases identical to TRBD2. This CDR3 is 21 amino acids long. Unmatched junction bases numbered 14, after V lost 0 bases and J lost 2 bases. The germline CDR1 and CDR2 sequences are LGHNA and YNFKEQ. CDR3 sequence: CASSQEGPNRLAGGLTDTQYF. The CDR3, as DNA: TGTGCCAGCAGCCAAGAGGGCCCGAATAGACTAGCGGGAGGACTCACAGATACGCAGTATTTT.

The gene calls are TRBV5-1 and TRBJ1-3; no firm D call. This CDR3 region has 19 residues. V was trimmed by 1 base and J by 0 bases, leaving 20 bases between them. The germline V gene encodes CDR1 SGHRS and CDR2 YFSETQ. The CDR3 reads CASSLTPPVRTPSGNTIYF. The CDR3 DNA reads as TGCGCCAGCAGCTTGACCCCGCCTGTGAGAACCCCCTCTGGAAACACCATATATTTT.

The V call is TRBV10-3, the J call TRBJ2-2; 10 nucleotides agree with TRBD1. The CDR3 runs to 15 residues. V was pared by 7 bases and J by 2 bases, with 4 bases of the junction left unmatched. The V gene's germline CDR1 is ENHRY and CDR2 SYGVKD. The CDR3 DNA reads as TGTGCCATCACGGGGACAGGGGAAAACACCGGGGAGCTGTTTTTT. As protein: CAITGTGENTGELFF.

The chain carries TRBV4-3 and TRBJ2-1; D is perhaps TRBD2 (6 bases). The V gene's germline CDR1 is LGHNA and CDR2 YSLEER. Trimming cost V 6 bases and J 2 bases, with 14 bases left between them. The CDR3 contains 15 residues. For the CDR3, the DNA is TGCGCCAGCAGTGAGCGGGCTGGCACCTACAATGAGCAGTTCTTC. Its translation: CASSERAGTYNEQFF.

This clonotype was counted between two and nine times. In DNA, the CDR3 is TGTGCCAGCAGCCCAGACATGGTCGCCGGGGAGCTGTTTTTT. Its translation is CASSPDMVAGELFF. V gene TRBV7-6 combines with J gene TRBJ2-2; D is undetermined. The CDR3 runs 14 residues. Germline CDR1 reads SGHVS; CDR2 reads FNYEAQ. With 5 bases removed from V and 6 bases from J, the gap between germline ends came to 13 bases.

The chain uses TRBV7-3 and TRBJ2-2; D may be TRBD1 (6 bases). Per germline, CDR1 SGHTA and CDR2 FQGTGA. The CDR3 spans 14 residues. V was shortened by 4 bases and J by 5 bases, with 11 bases between the two germline ends. The CDR3 sequence is CASSSQGLTGELFF. The CDR3 nucleotides read TGTGCCAGCAGCTCCCAGGGGTTGACCGGGGAGCTGTTTTTT.

The genes are TRBV4-1 and TRBJ1-2; D not resolved. CDR3 length: 13 amino acids. V was clipped by 0 bases and J by 6 bases, with 8 bases between them. From germline, CDR1 is MGHRA and CDR2 YSYEKL. The chain's CDR3 is CASSQDLTDGYTF. For the CDR3, the DNA is TGCGCCAGCAGCCAAGATCTCACAGATGGCTACACCTTC.

This clonotype has just a few counts. The chain recombines TRBV12-3 or TRBV12-4 with TRBJ2-7; a possible D gene is TRBD1 (6 bases). CDR3 length: 14 amino acids. V lost 7 bases, J lost 0 bases, and 13 bases lay in between. The CDR3 sequence is CASNTRRGSYEQYF. The DNA for the CDR3 is TGTGCCAGCAACACGCGCAGGGGCTCCTACGAGCAGTACTTC.

This clonotype was seen at least ten times. The chain carries TRBV7-6 and TRBJ2-1, with 13 bases aligning to TRBD2. CDR1 and CDR2 from the germline V gene are SGHVS and FNYEAQ. The CDR3 extends over 15 amino acids. J was trimmed by 12 bases and V by 4 bases; bases with no gene match: 9. This CDR3 is CASSSSLTSGGLQFF. The DNA of the CDR3 is TGTGCCAGCAGCTCCTCCCTGACTAGCGGGGGGCTGCAGTTCTTC.

J is TRBJ1-1 and V is TRBV19; 9 bases are a match to TRBD1. V dropped 5 bases and J dropped 1; count of bases not matched to a gene: 5. In germline, CDR1 is LNHDA, CDR2 SQIVND (reference sequence). The CDR3 extends over 15 amino acids. CDR3 DNA: TGTGCCAGTAGTCATAAGACAGGGGGGAACACTGAAGCTTTCTTT. It codes for CASSHKTGGNTEAFF.

The chain has TRBV5-8 and TRBJ2-3; 8 bases are shared with TRBD2. This CDR3 is 15 amino acids long. V dropped 5 bases and J dropped 1; count of bases not matched to a gene: 6. Germline assignment: CDR1 SGHTS and CDR2 YDEGEE. Here the CDR3 DNA reads TGTGCCAGCAGACTGAGCGGGGGTCGCACAGATACGCAGTATTTT. This sequence encodes CASRLSGGRTDTQYF.

This clonotype was observed many times. V gene TRBV7-2 combines with J gene TRBJ2-2, with D unclear. The germline CDR1 and CDR2 sequences are SGHTA and FQGNSA. The ends were cut back, 5 bases at V and 6 bases at J, with 16 bases in the middle. The CDR3 sequence is 15 residues long. CDR3 DNA sequence: TGTGCCAGCAGCCGACCAGCTAGGGCCTCCGGGGAGCTGTTTTTT. Protein product: CASSRPARASGELFF. The variable domain in full, with the rest retrieved from reference TRBV7-2 and TRBJ2-2, is GAGVSQSPSNKVTEKGKDVELRCDPISGHTALYWYRQSLGQGLEFLIYFQGNSAPDKSGLPSDRFSAERTGGSVSTLTIQRTQQEDSAVYLCASSRPARASGELFFGEGSRLTVL.

A note on this clonotype: Possible read error: a much larger clone is one base away. CDR3 DNA: TGTCCCAGCAGCTTAGGAAATAATTCACCCCTCCACTTT. Protein product: CPSSLGNNSPLHF. This chain links TRBV7-2 with TRBJ1-6; D unresolved. The CDR3 has 13 amino acids. Per the germline V gene, CDR1 is SGHTA and CDR2 is FQGNSA.

The chain combines TRBV19 with TRBJ2-7; 7 positions match TRBD1. V lost 4 bases and J lost 7; bases outside the gene matches: 4. The CDR3 loop spans 12 amino acids. Germline lookup yields CDR1 LNHDA and CDR2 SQIVND (reference sequence). In nucleotides, the CDR3 is TGTGCCAGTAGTAGCCGGGACAGAGAGCAGTACTTC. Amino acids: CASSSRDREQYF. Using reference TRBV19 and TRBJ2-7 for the parts outside the CDR3, the full variable domain is DGGITQSPKYLFRKEGQNVTLSCEQNLNHDAMYWYRQDPGQGLRLIYYSQIVNDFQKGDIAEGYSVSREKKESFPLTVTSAQKNPTAFYLCASSSRDREQYFGPGTRLTVT.

This clonotype was observed a few times. The J gene is TRBJ1-1, the V gene TRBV27; tentatively, D is TRBD1 (6 bases). V gave up 2 bases and J gave up 4 bases, with 14 bases separating them. The CDR3 is 15 amino acids. Germline CDR1 MNHEY, CDR2 SMNVEV (reference sequence). For the CDR3, the DNA is TGTGCCAGCAGTTTAATAGGGGGACGGGGCACTGAAGCTTTCTTT. Amino acids: CASSLIGGRGTEAFF.